These T cell receptor beta chains were read from a single sample in a study of CD8 T cells in Susac syndrome. TCRdb analysed the immunoSEQ multiplex PCR reads with MiXCR anew, one entry per CDR3 protein. Among 200,000 to 300,000 distinct CDR3 sequences listed, 90% to 95% were seen once. Material: CD4+ T cells from PBMCs. These receptors all come from a human donor with multiple sclerosis. The CDR3 runs from the conserved cysteine through the conserved F or W.

V	J	CDR3
TRBV3-1	TRBJ2-1	CASSQAGGQQFF
TRBV3-1	TRBJ1-5	CASSQGGLNGGSAQHF
TRBV7-9	TRBJ1-1	CASSLSQGSNTEAFF
TRBV18	TRBJ2-7	CASSPSPGLSGDRFGLKGYEQYF
TRBV12-3/TRBV12-4	TRBJ2-5	CASSLTPQETQYF
TRBV12-3/TRBV12-4	TRBJ2-7	CASSLAEASGQYF
TRBV6-1	TRBJ1-6	CASSTIRGQTSPLHF
TRBV29-1	TRBJ2-7	CSVELGDRSTYEQYF
TRBV25-1	TRBJ1-3	CVQRPSGNTIYF
TRBV11-2	TRBJ2-5	CASSLVSGFRETQYF
TRBV11-2	TRBJ2-7	CASSLVQGWYEQYF
TRBV20-1	TRBJ1-5	CSARDGTGAVQPQHF
TRBV10-3	TRBJ2-7	CAISPDRVGEQYF
TRBV18	TRBJ1-6	CASSRGSREDSPLHF
TRBV9	TRBJ2-2	CASSVQGVTGELFF
TRBV6-1	TRBJ1-1	CASSGQLNTEAFF
TRBV6-5	TRBJ2-3	CATLAGGRPDTQYF
TRBV9	TRBJ2-2	CASSEQGPGVGELFF
TRBV4-1	TRBJ2-3	CASSQEASVADTQYF
TRBV29-1	TRBJ1-2	CSVESGTVTNYGYTF
TRBV29-1	TRBJ1-4	CSVGRTGLSNEKLFF
TRBV5-6	TRBJ2-7	CASRYPGGAAYEQYF
TRBV4-2	TRBJ2-2	CASSHLGGGENTGELFF
TRBV6-1	TRBJ1-5	CASSDRRSPNQPQHF
TRBV28	TRBJ2-7	CASSAVVGVSYEQYF
TRBV5-1	TRBJ1-1	CASSLAQGAGNTEAFF